This passage covers 10 T cell receptor beta chains from one sample sequenced in a study of blood T cell repertoires in COVID-19. Using immunoSEQ multiplex PCR, the repertoire was profiled, and TCRdb retains in-frame clones only, with some absent. The sample includes under 200,000 clones, roughly 87% of them seen just once. Source material: peripheral blood. The source is an older woman who had recovered from COVID-19.

The CDR3 coding sequence is TGTGCCAGCAGCCGGACTAGCGGGGGCACCGGGGAGCTGTTTTTT. As protein: CASSRTSGGTGELFF. V and J are TRBV3-1 (or the pseudogene TRBV3-2) and TRBJ2-2, with 13 bases identical to TRBD2. CDR1 is LGHDT, CDR2 YNNKEL, per germline (reference sequence). This CDR3 spans 15 amino acids. The V gene end was trimmed by 4 bases and the J gene end by 4 bases; junction bases not matched to a gene: 0.

This chain connects TRBV28 to TRBJ1-5; TRBD1 agrees at 7 bases. Unmatched junction bases numbered 10, after V lost 5 bases and J lost 3 bases. Germline V lookup: CDR1 MDHEN, CDR2 SYDVKM. CDR3 size: 16 residues. DNA of the CDR3: TGTGCCAGCAGTCCCCTTGTCAAGGGGGCCAATCAGCCCCAGCATTTT. Translation gives CASSPLVKGANQPQHF.

In nucleotides, the CDR3 is TGTGCCAGCAGAGATGGACAGGGGGCAGGAAGACGCTATGGCTACACCTTC. Protein sequence: CASRDGQGAGRRYGYTF. This chain uses TRBV9 with TRBJ1-2, with 11 bases fitting TRBD1. CDR1 is SGDLS, CDR2 YYNGEE, per germline. With V trimmed by 5 bases and J by 4 bases, 13 bases remained unmatched. CDR3 length: 17 residues. The variable domain in full, completed from reference TRBV9 and TRBJ1-2, reads DSGVTQTPKHLITATGQRVTLRCSPRSGDLSVYWYQQSLDQGLQFLIQYYNGEERAKGNILERFSAQQFPDLHSELNLSSLELGDSALYFCASRDGQGAGRRYGYTFGSGTRLTVV.

This chain joins TRBV27 and TRBJ1-6; 12 positions match TRBD1. CDR3 length: 18 amino acids. In germline, CDR1 is MNHEY, CDR2 SMNVEV (reference sequence). V dropped 2 bases and J dropped 9; count of bases not matched to a gene: 11. The CDR3 nucleotides read TGTGCCAGCAGTTTAGGGACAGGGGGCGCATTCGCAGGTTCACCCCTCCACTTT. Translation: CASSLGTGGAFAGSPLHF.

The chain employs TRBV5-1 and TRBJ1-4; TRBD1 agrees at 7 bases. Trimming took 0 bases from V and 5 from J; bases not matched to a gene: 1. Germline V gives CDR1 SGHRS, CDR2 YFSETQ. The CDR3 is 14 residues long. CDR3: CASSLGQGNEKLFF. The CDR3 DNA follows: TGCGCCAGCAGCTTGGGACAGGGAAATGAAAAACTGTTTTTT.

The gene calls are TRBV7-6 and TRBJ1-2, with D uncertain. Looked up from germline, CDR1 is SGHVS and CDR2 is FNYEAQ. The V end lost 5 bases, the J end lost 6 bases, and 16 bases lay between the germline ends. This CDR3 has 14 residues. The CDR3 sequence is CASSRSTAADGYTF. CDR3 DNA: TGTGCCAGCAGCCGCTCGACGGCCGCGGATGGCTACACCTTC.

The chain links TRBV19 to TRBJ2-7, with 8 nucleotides matching TRBD1. This CDR3 contains 15 residues. Per the germline V gene, CDR1 is LNHDA and CDR2 is SQIVND (reference sequence). J was trimmed by 4 bases and V by 5 bases; bases with no gene match: 10. The CDR3 here is CASSSAGTGIYEQYF. CDR3 coding DNA: TGTGCCAGTAGTTCGGCCGGGACAGGCATTTACGAGCAGTACTTC.

The chain couples TRBV11-2 to TRBJ2-1; the match to TRBD2 covers 7 bases. Germline values: CDR1 SGHAT, CDR2 FQNNGV. J was trimmed by 12 bases and V by 5 bases; bases with no gene match: 7. The CDR3 has 12 amino acids. The CDR3 DNA follows: TGTGCCAGCAGCCCGTCGGGGGGTTGGCAGTTCTTC. Translating it yields CASSPSGGWQFF.

This clone was recorded a few times. This chain uses TRBV4-1 with TRBJ1-1; D may be TRBD1 (5 bases). Germline CDR1 and CDR2: MGHRA and YSYEKL. V was pared by 3 bases and J by 1 base, with 12 bases between. This CDR3 is 15 amino acids long. This CDR3 is CASSQTGTGNTEAFF. As DNA, the CDR3 is TGCGCCAGCAGCCAGACGGGCACAGGGAACACTGAAGCTTTCTTT.

The V gene is TRBV5-1, the J gene TRBJ1-1; possibly TRBD1 for D (6 bases). The V gene lost 3 bases and the J gene lost 2 bases, with 14 bases spanning the gap. Germline lookup yields CDR1 SGHRS and CDR2 YFSETQ. This CDR3 contains 15 residues. The CDR3 sequence is CASSSGPGANTEAFF. The CDR3, as DNA: TGCGCCAGCAGCTCGGGGCCAGGGGCCAACACTGAAGCTTTCTTT.